The sequence of this T cell receptor beta chain was determined in a study of T cell repertoires in ileal Crohn's disease. Points from the study as a whole: Every patient over 26.8% clonality showed endoscopic recurrence. Compared with non-smokers, active smokers at surgery showed more clonal expansions.

This clone is medium-sized by share. Its antigen remains unknown. Germline V gene data show CDR1 as LNHDA and CDR2 as SQIVND (reference sequence). The CDR3 is 14 residues long. V lost 8 bases, J lost 0 bases, and 14 bases lay in between. Per sample, roughly 500 nanograms of biopsy DNA were TCRB immunosequenced. Sequencing used immunoSEQ multiplex PCR; TCRdb keeps in-frame clones, though not all of them. The sample consists of around 15,000 clones, 50% to 75% of them appearing once. This TCR derives from an adult with Crohn's disease. The sample comprised ileal tissue. The rearrangement links TRBV19 to TRBJ2-7, with D maybe TRBD1 (6 bases). CDR3 sequence: CASRAGTSSYEQYF. In DNA, the CDR3 is TGTGCCAGTCGAGCCGGGACAAGCTCCTACGAGCAGTACTTC.